These T cell receptor beta chains were read from a single sample in a study of shared clonotypes between healthy human individuals. Here immunoSEQ multiplex PCR was the method, and the copy in TCRdb shows in-frame clones only, minus some. The table records about 470,000 clones, about four fifths of them present only once. Material: PBMCs. The receptors were gathered from a middle-aged woman in good health. Some clones in this sample may be carry-over from other donors' samples. Each CDR3 is given with its conserved first and last residue. D genes are given only for firm matches. Part of the rows lack a size; the others show once, few, many or a class for expanded clones.

>many|TRBD1|TRBV19|TRBJ2-3
CAGTGTEDTDTQYF
TGTGCCGGGACCGGGACAGAAGACACAGATACGCAGTATTTT
>-|TRBD1|TRBV25-1|TRBJ1-1
CASSGYGTAMGYTEAFF
TGTGCCAGCAGTGGATACGGGACAGCAATGGGGTACACTGAAGCTTTCTTT
>-|TRBD1|TRBV5-1|TRBJ2-2
CASSPGRTGVTGELFF
TGCGCCAGCAGCCCGGGTCGGACAGGGGTAACCGGGGAGCTGTTTTTT
>-|TRBD1|TRBV5-1|TRBJ2-1
CASSPLGQGVDEQFF
TGCGCCAGCAGCCCCCTGGGACAGGGGGTGGATGAGCAGTTCTTC
>-|TRBD2|TRBV28|TRBJ2-7
CASSLPLWEGSYEQYF
TGTGCCAGCAGTTTACCGCTTTGGGAGGGTTCATACGAGCAGTACTTC
>-|TRBD1|TRBV5-1|TRBJ2-2
CASSREGQDRGGELFF
TGCGCCAGCAGCAGAGAAGGACAGGACAGGGGCGGGGAGCTGTTTTTT
>once|TRBD2|TRBV7-3|TRBJ2-1
CASSSLAGNYNEQFF
TGTGCCAGCAGCTCCCTAGCGGGCAATTACAATGAGCAGTTCTTC
>-|TRBD2|TRBV19|TRBJ2-6
CASSFGGSGANVLTF
TGTGCCAGTAGTTTCGGGGGGTCAGGGGCCAACGTCCTGACTTTC
>few|-|TRBV9|TRBJ2-3
CASSVVGGTDTQYF
TGTGCCAGCAGCGTAGTTGGGGGCACAGATACGCAGTATTTT
>-|TRBD1|TRBV5-1|TRBJ2-2
CASSTGAGTGELFF
TGCGCCAGCTCGACAGGGGCCGGCACCGGGGAGCTGTTTTTT
>-|-|TRBV6-5|TRBJ2-3
CASSWEEPRDTDTQYF
TGTGCCAGCAGTTGGGAGGAGCCGCGAGACACAGATACGCAGTATTTT
>-|TRBD2|TRBV27|TRBJ2-1
CASRTSGIYNEQFF
TGTGCCAGCAGGACTAGCGGGATCTACAATGAGCAGTTCTTC
>-|-|TRBV28|TRBJ1-4
CASSLRAEEKLFF
TGTGCCAGCAGTTTGAGGGCCGAGGAAAAACTGTTTTTT
>-|TRBD2|TRBV28|TRBJ2-7
CASSPNLAGGRYEQYF
TGTGCCAGCAGTCCCAACCTAGCGGGAGGACGCTACGAGCAGTACTTC
>-|-|TRBV7-2|TRBJ1-1
CASSFPPMATFF
TGTGCCAGCAGCTTCCCCCCCATGGCAACTTTCTTT
>few|TRBD1|TRBV29-1|TRBJ1-2
CSVQSGRGSYGYTF
TGCAGCGTTCAGAGTGGCAGGGGGAGCTATGGCTACACCTTC
>-|-|TRBV5-1|TRBJ2-2
CASSLPPKPGELFF
TGCGCCAGCAGCTTGCCCCCGAAGCCGGGGGAGCTGTTTTTT
>-|TRBD1|TRBV5-8|TRBJ2-1
CASSFPGTGVYNEQFF
TGTGCCAGCAGCTTCCCCGGGACAGGGGTTTACAATGAGCAGTTCTTC
>-|-|TRBV7-2|TRBJ2-5
CASSLPGGRETQYF
TGTGCCAGCAGCTTACCCGGGGGGCGGGAGACCCAGTACTTC
>hyperexpanded|-|TRBV7-9|TRBJ2-1
CASSLVPEAYNEQFF
TGTGCCAGCAGCTTAGTTCCAGAGGCCTACAATGAGCAGTTCTTC
>-|TRBD2|TRBV19|TRBJ2-7
CASSSSGTSGSKYEQYF
TGTGCCAGTAGTTCCTCCGGGACTAGCGGGAGTAAGTACGAGCAGTACTTC
>-|-|TRBV5-6|TRBJ1-5
CASSMGPVRSNQPQHF
TGTGCCAGCAGCATGGGACCGGTTAGGAGCAATCAGCCCCAGCATTTT
>few|-|TRBV11-2|TRBJ2-7
CASSLEVAEPYEQYF
TGTGCCAGCAGCTTAGAGGTAGCGGAACCCTACGAGCAGTACTTC
>few|-|TRBV30|TRBJ1-5
CAWSAQGSGNQPQHF
TGTGCCTGGAGTGCACAGGGTAGTGGCAATCAGCCCCAGCATTTT
>-|-|TRBV14|TRBJ1-2
CASSQDEGLLQGYTF
TGTGCCAGCAGCCAAGACGAGGGGCTACTACAGGGCTACACCTTC
>-|TRBD1|TRBV5-1|TRBJ2-7
CASSGTGGSSYEQYF
TGCGCCAGCAGCGGCACAGGGGGAAGCTCCTACGAGCAGTACTTC
>-|-|TRBV5-1|TRBJ1-2
CASSQWGGDYGYTF
TGCGCCAGCAGCCAGTGGGGCGGCGACTATGGCTACACCTTC